These 25 T cell receptor beta chains were all obtained from the same sample, sequenced in a study of blood T cell repertoires in COVID-19. Assay used: immunoSEQ multiplex PCR; TCRdb lists only in-frame clones, some missing. The table records 99,000 or so clones, 85% to 90% of them present only once. Source material: peripheral blood. The source of these receptors is a man between 50 and 59 years old with COVID-19, enrolled during active disease.

The J gene is TRBJ2-3, the V gene TRBV30, with D tentatively TRBD2 (5 bases). Trimming pared 0 bases from V and 0 bases from J, leaving 10 bases between. The CDR3 extends over 15 amino acids. The germline V gene has CDR1 GTSNPN and CDR2 SVGIG (reference sequence). This CDR3 reads CAWSVAARSTDTQYF. The CDR3 DNA reads TGTGCCTGGAGTGTAGCGGCACGGAGCACAGATACGCAGTATTTT.

As DNA, the CDR3 is TGTGCCATCAGAATACAGGGGGCTAACACTGAAGCTTTCTTT. Translation: CAIRIQGANTEAFF. The chain recombines TRBV10-3 with TRBJ1-1; 9 bases map to TRBD1. Losses at the gene ends were 6 bases for V and 2 bases for J; bases not matched to a gene: 4. This CDR3 is built from 14 residues. Germline CDR1 is ENHRY and CDR2 is SYGVKD.

This chain links TRBV25-1 with TRBJ1-2; 8 bases are a match to TRBD1. V was clipped by 1 base and J by 8 bases; unmatched bases: 9. There are 15 residues in the CDR3. The germline CDR1 and CDR2 sequences are MGHDK and SYGVNS. The CDR3 protein is CASSEWTGRERGYTF. CDR3 coding DNA: TGTGCCAGCAGTGAATGGACAGGGCGGGAAAGGGGCTACACCTTC.

Only one count was recorded for this clone. The CDR3 region is CASSIDRPQHF. CDR3 nucleotides: TGTGCCAGCAGTATCGACAGGCCCCAGCATTTT. This chain uses TRBV2 with TRBJ1-5; D may be TRBD1 (5 bases). This CDR3 region has 11 residues. Germline V gene sequence: CDR1 SNHLY, CDR2 FYNNEI. Trimming left V 5 bases short and J 9 bases short, with 8 bases between.

The chain combines TRBV30 with TRBJ2-5; D uncertain. The CDR3 has 15 residues. The V gene lost 5 bases and the J gene lost 4 bases, with 20 bases spanning the gap. In germline, CDR1 is GTSNPN, CDR2 SVGIG (reference sequence). In nucleotides, the CDR3 is TGTGCCTGGGGCATTTTACTCTCAGGTGGAGAGACCCAGTACTTC. It codes for CAWGILLSGGETQYF.

This clone was observed a single time. The V call is TRBV7-6, the J call TRBJ2-2, with D maybe TRBD1 (7 bases). Germline values: CDR1 SGHVS, CDR2 FNYEAQ. This CDR3 region has 15 residues. V lost 5 bases, J lost 6 bases, and 16 bases lay in between. The CDR3 coding sequence is TGTGCCAGCAGCCCAGGGGGGAGCTATGCCGGGGAGCTGTTTTTT. Translation gives CASSPGGSYAGELFF.

The genes are TRBV6-2 or TRBV6-3 and TRBJ2-3; D perhaps matches TRBD2 (5 bases). V was clipped by 4 bases and J by 5 bases, with 13 bases between them. The CDR3 covers 14 residues. Germline V gene sequence: CDR1 MNHEY, CDR2 SVGEGT. CDR3 bases: TGTGCCAGCAGTTGGGCGGGCCTCAGAGATACGCAGTATTTT. Protein product: CASSWAGLRDTQYF.

This chain connects TRBV5-1 to TRBJ2-2; a weak D match, TRBD1 (6 bases). The CDR3 extends over 13 amino acids. Germline loops: CDR1 SGHRS, CDR2 YFSETQ. Trimming left V 2 bases short and J 7 bases short, with 9 bases between. CDR3 nucleotide sequence: TGCGCCAGCAGCTTTACAGGGTTCGGGGAGCTGTTTTTT. As protein: CASSFTGFGELFF.

A single count supports this clone. The chain combines TRBV29-1 with TRBJ1-1; 7 nucleotides align to TRBD1. Per germline, CDR1 SQVTM and CDR2 ANQGSEA. The V gene end was trimmed by 7 bases and the J gene end by 1 base; junction bases not matched to a gene: 9. CDR3 length: 14 residues. The CDR3 DNA is TGCAGCGCTAGAGGGGACAGCCGGAACACTGAAGCTTTCTTT. It translates to CSARGDSRNTEAFF. Variable domain in full (rest from reference TRBV29-1 and TRBJ1-1): SAVISQKPSRDICQRGTSLTIQCQVDSQVTMMFWYRQQPGQSLTLIATANQGSEATYESGFVIDKFPISRPNLTFSTLTVSNMSPEDSSIYLCSARGDSRNTEAFFGQGTRLTVV.

This clone was detected only a few times. The chain links TRBV6-2 or TRBV6-3 to TRBJ2-7; perhaps TRBD1 as D (6 bases). The V and J ends lost 2 bases and 2 bases respectively, with 7 bases between them. The germline CDR1 and CDR2 sequences are MNHEY and SVGEGT. This CDR3 has 13 amino acids. The CDR3, as DNA: TGTGCCAGCAGTTACCGGGACACCTACGAGCAGTACTTC. It specifies CASSYRDTYEQYF.

The chain has TRBV7-9 and TRBJ1-6, with D possibly matching TRBD1 (6 bases). This CDR3 is built from 16 residues. V was trimmed by 5 bases and J by 2 bases, leaving 13 bases between them. Looked up from germline, CDR1 is SEHNR and CDR2 is FQNEAQ (reference sequence). CDR3 region: CASSPEQGPYNSPLHF. The CDR3 coding sequence is TGTGCCAGCAGCCCAGAACAGGGACCCTATAATTCACCCCTCCACTTT.

The V call is TRBV18, the J call TRBJ1-5; TRBD1 agrees at 9 bases. This CDR3 is 21 amino acids long. With 3 bases clipped from V and 0 bases from J, the junction kept 18 bases outside the gene matches. CDR1 and CDR2 (germline): KGHSH, LQKENI. In DNA, the CDR3 is TGTGCCAGCTCACCCCGGATTTACTGGGACAGGGACCAACTTAGCAATCAGCCCCAGCATTTT. Protein sequence: CASSPRIYWDRDQLSNQPQHF. The full variable domain, in which reference TRBV18 and TRBJ1-5 provide the parts outside the CDR3, is NAGVMQNPRHLVRRRGQEARLRCSPMKGHSHVYWYRQLPEEGLKFMVYLQKENIIDESGMPKERFSAEFPKEGPSILRIQQVVRGDSAAYFCASSPRIYWDRDQLSNQPQHFGDGTRLSIL.

This chain connects TRBV27 to TRBJ2-1; D ambiguous. Germline V gene sequence: CDR1 MNHEY, CDR2 SMNVEV (reference sequence). V was pared by 2 bases and J by 6 bases, with 17 bases between. The CDR3 totals 16 residues. This chain's CDR3 is CASSLVWLTSGNEQFF. The CDR3 DNA follows: TGTGCCAGCAGTTTAGTTTGGCTGACCTCGGGCAATGAGCAGTTCTTC.

The CDR3: CASSRRVDRGMETQYF. CDR3 bases: TGCGCCAGCAGCCGCAGAGTAGACAGGGGCATGGAGACCCAGTACTTC. The chain joins TRBV4-1 to TRBJ2-5; TRBD1 agrees at 8 bases. The CDR3 extends over 16 amino acids. Germline V gives CDR1 MGHRA, CDR2 YSYEKL. Losses at the gene ends were 4 bases for V and 5 bases for J; bases not matched to a gene: 12.

This clone has only one observation. This chain connects TRBV9 to TRBJ2-7; D possibly corresponds to TRBD2 (5 bases). V was pared by 3 bases and J by 2 bases, with 18 bases between. CDR3 length: 16 residues. Germline values: CDR1 SGDLS, CDR2 YYNGEE. CDR3 sequence: CASSGPRELEPYEQYF. In DNA form, the CDR3 reads TGTGCCAGCAGCGGTCCCCGGGAACTAGAGCCCTACGAGCAGTACTTC. The full variable domain, with the rest looked up from reference TRBV9 and TRBJ2-7, is DSGVTQTPKHLITATGQRVTLRCSPRSGDLSVYWYQQSLDQGLQFLIQYYNGEERAKGNILERFSAQQFPDLHSELNLSSLELGDSALYFCASSGPRELEPYEQYFGPGTRLTVT.

The genes are TRBV6-2 or TRBV6-3 and TRBJ2-5; TRBD1 matches at 7 bases. V was clipped by 6 bases and J by 4 bases; unmatched bases: 8. The CDR3 spans 14 residues. Germline values: CDR1 MNHEY, CDR2 SVGEGT. The CDR3 DNA sequence: TGTGCCAGCAGCCCGGACAGGATCCTAGAGACCCAGTACTTC. It yields the protein CASSPDRILETQYF.

The V gene is TRBV28, the J gene TRBJ1-5; a possible D gene is TRBD1 (5 bases). CDR3 length: 14 amino acids. V was cut by 7 bases and J by 7 bases, with 17 bases left in between. From germline, CDR1 is MDHEN and CDR2 SYDVKM. Here the CDR3 reads CASNSGTAGQPQHF. The CDR3, as DNA: TGTGCCAGCAATTCCGGGACCGCGGGACAGCCCCAGCATTTT.

This clone showed up just a few times. The rearrangement links TRBV19 to TRBJ1-1; D perhaps matches TRBD1 (6 bases). From germline, CDR1 is LNHDA and CDR2 SQIVND (reference sequence). The CDR3 has 15 residues. V lost 6 bases and J lost 8, with 22 bases in between. This CDR3 reads CASRGTSGMLAEAFF. The CDR3 region has the DNA TGTGCCAGTAGAGGGACATCGGGGATGTTGGCGGAAGCTTTCTTT.

The rearrangement joins TRBV11-2 to TRBJ2-7, with 8 bases lining up with TRBD1. V shed 0 bases and J 3 bases; nucleotides not matched to a gene: 4. The CDR3 length is 15 residues. Germline CDR1 reads SGHAT; CDR2 reads FQNNGV. DNA of the CDR3: TGTGCCAGCAGCTTAGACGGACAGGGATTCTACGAGCAGTACTTC. It codes for CASSLDGQGFYEQYF.

The V call is TRBV6-5, the J call TRBJ1-1; possible D gene TRBD1, 5 bases. The V and J ends lost 4 bases and 2 bases respectively, with 8 bases between them. The CDR3 extends over 13 amino acids. Germline V gene sequence: CDR1 MNHEY, CDR2 SVGAGI. The CDR3 protein is CASSWGLNTEAFF. CDR3 nucleotides: TGTGCCAGCAGTTGGGGACTCAACACTGAAGCTTTCTTT.

The chain links TRBV27 to TRBJ1-4; D perhaps matches TRBD1 (5 bases). Per the germline V gene, CDR1 is MNHEY and CDR2 is SMNVEV (reference sequence). Between the trimmed V and J ends, which lost 0 bases and 7 bases, there was a span of 15 bases. The CDR3 sequence is 16 residues long. The CDR3 DNA is TGTGCCAGCAGTTTATCGCGGTCAGGGTGGGGTGAAAAACTGTTTTTT. It encodes CASSLSRSGWGEKLFF.

The gene calls are TRBV11-2 and TRBJ1-1; the D gene is possibly TRBD1 (6 bases). Trimming shortened V by 3 bases and J by 0 bases, and 14 bases separated the two germline ends. This CDR3 has 16 residues. Germline V gene lookup returns CDR1 SGHAT and CDR2 FQNNGV. For the CDR3, the DNA is TGTGCCAGCAGCTTTGGGGGCGCGGGTCTGAACACTGAAGCTTTCTTT. Its protein product is CASSFGGAGLNTEAFF. The whole variable domain, remainder taken from reference TRBV11-2 and TRBJ1-1, is EAGVAQSPRYKIIEKRQSVAFWCNPISGHATLYWYQQILGQGPKLLIQFQNNGVVDDSQLPKDRFSAERLKGVDSTLKIQPAKLEDSAVYLCASSFGGAGLNTEAFFGQGTRLTVV.

The V gene is TRBV3-1 (or the pseudogene TRBV3-2), the J gene TRBJ2-3, with 7 bases that match TRBD2. Germline values: CDR1 LGHDT, CDR2 YNNKEL (reference sequence). After removal of 1 base from V and 1 base from J, the junction contained 5 bases not matched to a gene. This CDR3 has 16 amino acids. The CDR3 region has the DNA TGTGCCAGCAGCCAAGCGGTAACTAGCGGCACAGATACGCAGTATTTT. Residues: CASSQAVTSGTDTQYF.

The chain has TRBV4-1 and TRBJ2-3, with 9 bases matching TRBD2. The CDR3 loop spans 15 amino acids. The V gene's germline CDR1 is MGHRA and CDR2 YSYEKL. Trimming took 3 bases from V and 5 from J; bases not matched to a gene: 6. CDR3 sequence: CASSQSAGGLDTQYF. CDR3 bases: TGCGCCAGCAGCCAGAGTGCGGGGGGGCTAGATACGCAGTATTTT.

This chain uses TRBV18 with TRBJ1-3; perhaps TRBD1 as D (5 bases). Looked up from germline, CDR1 is KGHSH and CDR2 is LQKENI. The CDR3 loop spans 14 amino acids. V was pared by 6 bases and J by 0 bases, with 9 bases between. The CDR3 DNA follows: TGTGCCAGCTCCCTCGACAGCTCTGGAAACACCATATATTTT. Translating gives CASSLDSSGNTIYF.